A selection of T cell receptor beta chains follows, all from one sample in a study of blood T cell repertoires in COVID-19. Sequencing used immunoSEQ multiplex PCR; TCRdb keeps in-frame clones, though not all of them. The sample yields 150,000 to 200,000 clones, 80% to 85% seen once. Material for sequencing was peripheral blood. The receptor set was obtained from a woman in her thirties or forties with acute or convalescent COVID-19. Both conserved end residues are part of each CDR3. Fields, in order: J gene, V gene, CDR3 protein.

TRBJ2-7 TRBV3-1/TRBV3-2 CASSQAPPGQGPYEQYF
TRBJ1-1 TRBV18 CASSPAASGTEAFF
TRBJ2-7 TRBV5-1 CASQTTSGASYEQYF
TRBJ2-7 TRBV7-6 CASSSGLMYEQYF
TRBJ1-4 TRBV7-2 CASRTRGAGDKLFF
TRBJ2-3 TRBV28 CASSLSGVGGDTQYF
TRBJ2-1 TRBV4-1 CASSPLGAGGRVIEQFF
TRBJ1-6 TRBV11-2 CASSLGGYRGTTYNSPLHF
TRBJ1-1 TRBV28 CASTTAMNTEAFF
TRBJ2-7 TRBV3-1/TRBV3-2 CASSQGPSPSYEQYF
TRBJ2-1 TRBV5-1 CASSPQPGLAFNEQFF
TRBJ1-4 TRBV28 CASGQGVEKLFF
TRBJ2-1 TRBV6-5 CASSSRGPGDEQFF
TRBJ1-2 TRBV3-1/TRBV3-2 CASSPSVQLGYTF
TRBJ1-5 TRBV7-9 CASSSGGMVPTGAQPQHF
TRBJ1-6 TRBV6-1 CASSEADGWNSPLHF
TRBJ2-1 TRBV7-9 CASSLRAGGISYNEQFF
TRBJ1-6 TRBV11-2 CASSLAQGVVYSPLHF
TRBJ2-1 TRBV24-1 CATQRGRESNEQFF
TRBJ2-6 TRBV12-3/TRBV12-4 CASLTGANVLTF
TRBJ2-1 TRBV3-1/TRBV3-2 CASSQVDGRNEQFF
TRBJ2-6 TRBV7-3 CASSSPDTSGANVLTF
TRBJ1-2 TRBV6-5 CASSYSQGALYGYTF
TRBJ2-1 TRBV5-1 CASSFFSTGEGNEQFF
TRBJ2-7 TRBV11-2 CASSLAGQGKWYEQYF
TRBJ2-3 TRBV6-5 CASSSQGDTQYF
TRBJ2-5 TRBV27 CASRGVQETQYF
TRBJ2-5 TRBV6-5 CASSYSGGTQYF
TRBJ2-1 TRBV4-2 CASSQWGPGDEQFF
TRBJ1-2 TRBV9 CASSVSSENYGYTF
TRBJ1-5 TRBV2 CASRIGTVSNQPQHF
TRBJ2-7 TRBV5-6 CASSLETNEQYF
TRBJ1-4 TRBV3-1/TRBV3-2 CASSKITGTGFEKLFF
TRBJ1-4 TRBV7-9 CASNLHGAEGEKLFF
TRBJ1-2 TRBV19 CASNVRANYGYTF
TRBJ2-5 TRBV28 CASSSLQGRVETQYF
TRBJ2-7 TRBV6-5 CASSYGAGSSYEQYF
TRBJ1-3 TRBV9 CASSVGSYSGGSGNTIYF
TRBJ2-7 TRBV28 CASSLPGKEGEQYF
TRBJ1-1 TRBV10-3 CAISDTQNTEAFF
TRBJ1-1 TRBV5-1 CASNKQGYTEAFF
TRBJ1-3 TRBV2 CASKGVFGNTIYF
TRBJ1-1 TRBV7-9 CASSLRGQGEAFF
TRBJ1-2 TRBV10-1 CASSERRQPPVPPGF
TRBJ2-3 TRBV14 CASSASYTQYF
TRBJ2-1 TRBV2 CASVSGRVTYNEQFF
TRBJ2-1 TRBV5-6 CASQSGISYNEQFF
TRBJ2-7 TRBV4-2 CASSQELAITYEQYF